These 26 T cell receptor beta chains were sequenced from one sample in a study of blood T cell repertoires in COVID-19 (dated by TCRdb to about 2020). Library construction relied on the immunoSEQ multiplex PCR assay. TCRdb took this table from immuneACCESS and kept in-frame rearrangements with V and J called. Such tables lack part of the clones; where checked against another copy, unresolved V genes explain under half of the gap, and the rest is unexplained. Across this sample there are fewer than 200,000 clones, with 77% seen only once. The top ten clones comprise approximately 3% of the sample. Sample: peripheral blood. Every receptor here comes from a man in his 70s with acute or convalescent COVID-19.

J is TRBJ1-1 and V is TRBV4-3; unclear D gene. Germline V gives CDR1 LGHNA, CDR2 YSLEER. The V end lost 0 bases, the J end lost 0 bases, and 8 bases lay between the germline ends. CDR3 length: 15 amino acids. The CDR3 region is CASSQESRVNTEAFF. CDR3 nucleotide sequence: TGCGCCAGCAGCCAAGAAAGTCGGGTGAACACTGAAGCTTTCTTT.

The chain employs TRBV5-1 and TRBJ2-3; D may be TRBD2 (6 bases). V shed 0 bases and J shed 1 base, with 24 bases lying between them. The germline CDR1 and CDR2 sequences are SGHRS and YFSETQ. The length of the CDR3 is 20 residues. Here the CDR3 DNA reads TGCGCCAGCAGCTTGGCCCTTAGAGGCGGCGGGGTGGGAGGCACAGATACGCAGTATTTT. It encodes CASSLALRGGGVGGTDTQYF.

This clone was observed once. The V call is TRBV9, the J call TRBJ2-3, with 9 bases lining up with TRBD2. Trimming at V came to 3 bases and at J to 2 bases, leaving 7 bases not matched to a gene. The CDR3 has 16 amino acids. Looked up from germline, CDR1 is SGDLS and CDR2 is YYNGEE. This CDR3 is CASSEAAGGPTDTQYF. CDR3 nucleotide sequence: TGTGCCAGCAGCGAGGCAGCGGGAGGACCCACAGATACGCAGTATTTT.

The chain joins TRBV12-5 to TRBJ2-5; TRBD2 aligns across 10 bases. Germline V CDR1 and CDR2: LGHNT, FRNRAP. The CDR3 consists of 15 residues. Trimming cost V 4 bases and J 4 bases; bases outside gene matches: 6. CDR3 residues: CASGSSGRARETQYF. The CDR3 DNA reads TGTGCTAGTGGTTCCAGCGGGAGGGCCAGAGAGACCCAGTACTTC.

Of note for this clone: The junction shows a germline mismatch at one end, possibly a read error. This chain uses TRBV24-1 with TRBJ2-7; TRBD1 aligns across 7 bases. The germline V gene encodes CDR1 KGHDR and CDR2 SFDVKD. The CDR3 has 14 amino acids. CDR3: CATTLRTGIYEQYF. The DNA for the CDR3 is TGTGCGACCACCCTGCGGACAGGAATCTACGAGCAGTACTTC.

The rearrangement links TRBV5-6 to TRBJ2-7; no reliable D call. Germline loops: CDR1 SGHDT, CDR2 YYEEEE. The CDR3 is 13 amino acids. Trimming removed 0 bases at V and 2 bases at J, with 6 bases between. The CDR3, as DNA: TGTGCCAGCAGCTTGGGGCGGACCTACGAGCAGTACTTC. Translated, it gives CASSLGRTYEQYF.

A few counts support this clone. One end of the junction does not line up with germline, which may come from a read error. The gene calls are TRBV7-2 and TRBJ2-3, with TRBD2 matching 12 bases. This CDR3 is built from 13 residues. Per the germline V gene, CDR1 is SGHTA and CDR2 is FQGNSA. The CDR3 nucleotides are TGTGCCAGCAGCCAGACTAGCGGGGGAAATGCAGGTTTT. The encoded protein is CASSQTSGGNAGF. The whole variable domain, filled in from reference TRBV7-2 and TRBJ2-3, reads GAGVSQSPSNKVTEKGKDVELRCDPISGHTALYWYRQSLGQGLEFLIYFQGNSAPDKSGLPSDRFSAERTGGSVSTLTIQRTQQEDSAVYLCASSQTSGGNAGFGPGTRLTVL.

The chain employs TRBV5-1 and TRBJ2-6; D call uncertain. The CDR3 totals 17 residues. Germline CDR1 and CDR2: SGHRS and YFSETQ. Deletions cut 0 bases from V and 1 base from J, with 11 bases between. This CDR3 is CASSLVPGTSGANVLTF. CDR3 sequence (DNA): TGCGCCAGCAGCTTGGTTCCAGGCACTTCTGGGGCCAACGTCCTGACTTTC.

The chain couples TRBV11-2 to TRBJ2-3; 8 nucleotides agree with TRBD2. V shed 0 bases, J shed 4 bases, and the junction held 0 bases outside the gene matches. From germline, CDR1 is SGHAT and CDR2 FQNNGV. The length of the CDR3 is 14 residues. The CDR3 loop reads CASSLDGGADTQYF. In DNA form, the CDR3 reads TGTGCCAGCAGCTTAGACGGGGGGGCAGATACGCAGTATTTT. Full variable domain (remainder filled in from reference TRBV11-2 and TRBJ2-3): EAGVAQSPRYKIIEKRQSVAFWCNPISGHATLYWYQQILGQGPKLLIQFQNNGVVDDSQLPKDRFSAERLKGVDSTLKIQPAKLEDSAVYLCASSLDGGADTQYFGPGTRLTVL.

V is TRBV19 and J is TRBJ2-3; 8 nucleotides line up with TRBD2. V was pared by 10 bases and J by 4 bases, with 10 bases of the junction left unmatched. CDR1 is LNHDA, CDR2 SQIVND, per germline (reference sequence). The CDR3 extends over 14 amino acids. The CDR3, as DNA: TGTGCCACCTCAGCGGGGGCTGCCGCAGATACGCAGTATTTT. Protein sequence: CATSAGAAADTQYF. The whole variable domain, filled in from reference TRBV19 and TRBJ2-3, reads DGGITQSPKYLFRKEGQNVTLSCEQNLNHDAMYWYRQDPGQGLRLIYYSQIVNDFQKGDIAEGYSVSREKKESFPLTVTSAQKNPTAFYLCATSAGAAADTQYFGPGTRLTVL.

The V call is TRBV5-1, the J call TRBJ2-1; D is perhaps TRBD1 (6 bases). Trimming stripped 4 bases from V and 0 bases from J, with 17 bases between. The CDR3 is 17 residues long. The germline V gene encodes CDR1 SGHRS and CDR2 YFSETQ. The CDR3 spells CASSISPGQSSYNEQFF. CDR3 nucleotide sequence: TGCGCCAGCAGCATTAGCCCGGGACAAAGCTCCTACAATGAGCAGTTCTTC.

The chain joins TRBV11-2 to TRBJ1-1; a weak D match, TRBD1 (5 bases). There are 14 residues in the CDR3. The germline V gene has CDR1 SGHAT and CDR2 FQNNGV. Trimming took 5 bases from V and 3 from J, leaving 13 bases between them. The chain's CDR3 is CASSLSLGDTEAFF. In DNA, the CDR3 is TGTGCCAGCAGCCTTTCTTTAGGGGACACTGAAGCTTTCTTT.

The chain is built from TRBV5-1 and TRBJ1-1; 9 positions match TRBD1. Germline CDR1 is SGHRS and CDR2 is YFSETQ. The CDR3 totals 14 residues. V was clipped by 4 bases and J by 4 bases; unmatched bases: 5. CDR3 bases: TGCGCCAGCAGCCAACAGGGGGCTGGCACTGAAGCTTTCTTT. As protein: CASSQQGAGTEAFF. Filled out from reference TRBV5-1 and TRBJ1-1, the complete variable domain reads KAGVTQTPRYLIKTRGQQVTLSCSPISGHRSVSWYQQTPGQGLQFLFEYFSETQRNKGNFPGRFSGRQFSNSRSEMNVSTLELGDSALYLCASSQQGAGTEAFFGQGTRLTVV.

The V call is TRBV4-1, the J call TRBJ1-4; D not resolved. Trimming left V 1 base short and J 0 bases short, with 9 bases between. The germline gives CDR1 MGHRA, CDR2 YSYEKL. The CDR3 sequence is 16 residues long. CDR3 protein: CASSQVSTATNEKLFF. The CDR3 region has the DNA TGCGCCAGCAGCCAAGTTTCCACTGCAACTAATGAAAAACTGTTTTTT.

The rearrangement links TRBV6-1 to TRBJ2-3; a weak D match, TRBD2 (5 bases). The germline gives CDR1 MNHNS, CDR2 SASEGT. The CDR3 contains 14 residues. Trimming left V 3 bases short and J 5 bases short, with 12 bases between. The CDR3 sequence is CASSEGLAGDTQYF. CDR3 nucleotides: TGTGCCAGCAGTGAGGGTCTAGCAGGAGATACGCAGTATTTT.

This sequence joins TRBV12-5 and TRBJ1-4; D is uncertain. CDR1 is LGHNT, CDR2 FRNRAP, per germline. Trimming stripped 7 bases from V and 6 bases from J, with 15 bases between. The CDR3 spans 14 residues. CDR3 coding DNA: TGTGCTAGTGCCCGCCAAGTGCGGGATGAAAAACTGTTTTTT. The encoded protein is CASARQVRDEKLFF.

The genes are TRBV3-1 (or the pseudogene TRBV3-2) and TRBJ1-2; D is unclear. CDR1 LGHDT and CDR2 YNNKEL come from the germline V gene (reference sequence). V was pared by 1 base and J by 3 bases, with 3 bases between. The CDR3 sequence is 12 residues long. CDR3 in amino acids: CASSQVDYGYTF. DNA of the CDR3: TGTGCCAGCAGCCAAGTCGACTATGGCTACACCTTC.

This clone was found a few times. The V call is TRBV7-2, the J call TRBJ2-1; the D is unclear. The V gene's germline CDR1 is SGHTA and CDR2 FQGNSA. The CDR3 covers 15 residues. The V gene lost 4 bases and the J gene lost 7 bases, with 17 bases spanning the gap. CDR3 nucleotide sequence: TGTGCCAGCAGCTCCCAAATCGGAGCGCGGAATGAGCAGTTCTTC. The encoded protein is CASSSQIGARNEQFF.

There are a few counts of this clone. The V and J genes are TRBV3-1 (or the pseudogene TRBV3-2) and TRBJ2-7; 8 positions match TRBD1. The CDR3 has 16 residues. V lost 0 bases, J lost 2 bases, and 6 bases stayed unmatched. Germline values: CDR1 LGHDT, CDR2 YNNKEL (reference sequence). In DNA, the CDR3 is TGTGCCAGCAGCCAAGACTGGACAGGGCGTGCCTACGAGCAGTACTTC. It yields the protein CASSQDWTGRAYEQYF.

This chain joins TRBV14 and TRBJ1-6; D gene ambiguous. Germline V gene data show CDR1 as SGHDN and CDR2 as FVKESK. This CDR3 has 15 amino acids. V lost 4 bases and J lost 8, with 15 bases in between. CDR3: CASSLGAGRDSPLHF. The CDR3 coding sequence is TGTGCCAGCAGCCTAGGAGCGGGTAGGGATTCACCCCTCCACTTT.

The V and J genes are TRBV10-3 and TRBJ2-3, with D uncertain. The CDR3 runs 12 residues. V was trimmed by 7 bases and J by 2 bases, leaving 7 bases between them. Germline V gene data show CDR1 as ENHRY and CDR2 as SYGVKD. CDR3 nucleotide sequence: TGTGCCATCACTGACCTCACAGATACGCAGTATTTT. Translation gives CAITDLTDTQYF.

The CDR3 here is CASRPAAGNVLTF. CDR3 in DNA: TGCGCCAGCAGGCCTGCTGCGGGCAACGTCCTGACTTTC. The rearrangement uses TRBV5-1 and TRBJ2-6; possible D gene TRBD2, 5 bases. CDR1 and CDR2 (germline): SGHRS, YFSETQ. V lost 5 bases to trimming and J lost 9 bases, with 12 bases between them. The length of the CDR3 is 13 residues. The whole variable domain, filled in from reference TRBV5-1 and TRBJ2-6, reads KAGVTQTPRYLIKTRGQQVTLSCSPISGHRSVSWYQQTPGQGLQFLFEYFSETQRNKGNFPGRFSGRQFSNSRSEMNVSTLELGDSALYLCASRPAAGNVLTFGAGSRLTVL.

This clone has at least ten counts. The rearrangement uses TRBV24-1 and TRBJ2-1, with a tentative D call TRBD2 (6 bases). Germline loops: CDR1 KGHDR, CDR2 SFDVKD. V was cut by 5 bases and J by 8 bases, with 21 bases left in between. This CDR3 is built from 16 residues. The CDR3 region has the DNA TGTGCCACCAGTGGGCCCACCGGGACTCCTGCCGATGAGCAGTTCTTC. Translating gives CATSGPTGTPADEQFF.

This chain connects TRBV6-1 to TRBJ2-7; 7 bases match TRBD2. The CDR3 has 15 amino acids. The trim removed 0 bases at V and 2 bases at J, leaving 4 bases unmatched. CDR1 MNHNS and CDR2 SASEGT come from the germline V gene. CDR3 sequence: CASSEAWRGTYEQYF. In nucleotides, the CDR3 is TGTGCCAGCAGTGAAGCTTGGCGGGGGACCTACGAGCAGTACTTC.

The chain uses TRBV27 and TRBJ2-1; weak D call: TRBD2 (5 bases). Germline CDR1 MNHEY, CDR2 SMNVEV (reference sequence). The CDR3 loop spans 14 amino acids. The V end lost 4 bases, the J end lost 7 bases, and 14 bases lay between the germline ends. The CDR3: CASSWYGRGNEQFF. The CDR3 nucleotides are TGTGCCAGCAGTTGGTACGGCCGCGGGAATGAGCAGTTCTTC.

This clone was observed a few times. The V and J genes are TRBV5-1 and TRBJ1-6; tentative D call: TRBD1 (5 bases). The ends were cut back, 4 bases at V and 2 bases at J, with 13 bases in the middle. CDR1 and CDR2 (germline): SGHRS, YFSETQ. CDR3 length equals 16 residues. The CDR3 region is CASSPDRFAYNSPLHF. DNA for the CDR3: TGCGCCAGCAGCCCAGACAGATTCGCCTATAATTCACCCCTCCACTTT.